These 20 T cell receptor beta chains were all obtained from the same sample, sequenced in a study of cytomegalovirus exposure and HLA in healthy donors (dated by TCRdb to about 2017). The library came from the immunoSEQ multiplex PCR assay. The multiplex PCR relied on a mix of 60 forward primers for TCR Vbeta segments and 13 reverse primers for TCR Jbeta segments. Held by TCRdb, this immuneACCESS table contains in-frame sequences only and omits some clones. Under half of the omission traces to an unresolved V gene where checked; the cause of the rest is unknown. A total of under 150,000 clones appear in this sample, roughly a tenth of them only once. The top ten constitute around 1.9% of the sample. The specimen sequenced was PBMCs. These receptors all stem from a male donor in good health and CMV-seronegative.

In its sample, this clone was seen a few times. This sequence joins TRBV28 and TRBJ1-1, with D perhaps matching TRBD1 (6 bases). The length of the CDR3 is 14 residues. Per the germline V gene, CDR1 is MDHEN and CDR2 is SYDVKM. V shed 11 bases and J shed 4 bases, with 20 bases lying between them. CDR3 protein: CAAKPLGQRTEAFF. CDR3 nucleotide sequence: TGTGCCGCCAAGCCCCTCGGACAGCGCACTGAAGCTTTCTTT.

About this clone: The same CDR3 arises from other DNA sequences in this sample as well. In nucleotides, the CDR3 is TGCGCCAGCAGCTTTCTAGCGGGAGGGGCCCACAATGAGCAGTTCTTC. Protein: CASSFLAGGAHNEQFF. The V call is TRBV5-1, the J call TRBJ2-1; 12 bases are shared with TRBD2. Germline V lookup: CDR1 SGHRS, CDR2 YFSETQ. The CDR3 has 16 amino acids. V was pared by 2 bases and J by 5 bases, with 5 bases of the junction left unmatched.

The chain has TRBV2 and TRBJ2-3; D is unclear. V was cut by 10 bases and J by 6 bases, with 14 bases left in between. This CDR3 is built from 12 residues. Germline values: CDR1 SNHLY, CDR2 FYNNEI. CDR3 nucleotide sequence: TGTGCCACTTCAGGTACTGACGATACGCAGTATTTT. It is translated as CATSGTDDTQYF.

This clone was observed a handful of times. The rearrangement links TRBV11-2 to TRBJ1-2, with a tentative D call TRBD1 (6 bases). V was trimmed by 3 bases and J by 6 bases, leaving 23 bases between them. CDR3 length: 17 amino acids. Germline loops: CDR1 SGHAT, CDR2 FQNNGV. This chain's CDR3 is CASSFPRTPWGQDGYTF. The DNA of the CDR3 is TGTGCCAGCAGCTTCCCCCGGACCCCTTGGGGGCAAGATGGCTACACCTTC.

This clone has a handful of counts. The chain has TRBV4-3 and TRBJ1-2, with D maybe TRBD1 (5 bases). Germline V gene data show CDR1 as LGHNA and CDR2 as YSLEER. The CDR3 loop spans 15 amino acids. The V gene lost 5 bases and the J gene lost 3 bases, with 16 bases spanning the gap. CDR3 nucleotides: TGCGCCAGCAGCGCCAAGACGGCGGGGGACTATGGCTACACCTTC. The encoded protein is CASSAKTAGDYGYTF.

The rearrangement links TRBV6-1 to TRBJ2-5; weak D call: TRBD2 (6 bases). Looked up from germline, CDR1 is MNHNS and CDR2 is SASEGT. The CDR3 is 15 residues long. Deletions cut 0 bases from V and 3 bases from J, with 11 bases between. The CDR3 sequence is CASSEAEGIEETQYF. CDR3 DNA sequence: TGTGCCAGCAGTGAAGCGGAGGGTATTGAAGAGACCCAGTACTTC.

On this clone: Compared with germline, one end of the junction differs, possibly owing to a read error. This specimen includes other DNA sequences encoding the same CDR3. The gene calls are TRBV5-6 and TRBJ1-4; D call uncertain. This CDR3 is 12 amino acids long. CDR1 is SGHDT, CDR2 YYEEEE, per germline. CDR3 amino acids: CASSLAGGKLFF. The CDR3, as DNA: TGTGCAAGCAGCTTGGCAGGAGGAAAACTGTTTTTT.

There are a few counts of this clone. In DNA form, the CDR3 reads TGTGCCAGCAGCGCGGGACTAGCGACGGCAGATACGCAGTATTTT. Its protein product is CASSAGLATADTQYF. The rearrangement links TRBV9 to TRBJ2-3; the match to TRBD2 covers 10 bases. The CDR3 is 15 residues long. CDR1 is SGDLS, CDR2 YYNGEE, per germline. V lost 3 bases and J lost 4; bases outside the gene matches: 5.

V and J are TRBV7-8 and TRBJ1-2, with D possibly matching TRBD1 (5 bases). CDR3 length equals 15 residues. Trimming shortened V by 2 bases and J by 4 bases, and 14 bases separated the two germline ends. Germline V gene lookup returns CDR1 SGHVS and CDR2 FQNEAQ. CDR3 in amino acids: CASSLLQGLGYGYTF. The CDR3 nucleotides read TGTGCCAGCAGCTTACTGCAGGGTCTAGGCTATGGCTACACCTTC.

This chain links TRBV5-6 with TRBJ1-1; tentatively, D is TRBD1 (6 bases). This CDR3 spans 15 amino acids. The V end was cut by 0 bases, the J end by 3 bases, with 12 bases between. Germline V gene data show CDR1 as SGHDT and CDR2 as YYEEEE. The CDR3: CASSLAGVLDTEAFF. The DNA of the CDR3 is TGTGCCAGCAGCTTGGCAGGGGTTCTGGACACTGAAGCTTTCTTT.

V gene TRBV28 combines with J gene TRBJ1-5; D gene ambiguous. V was shortened by 2 bases and J by 5 bases, with 4 bases between the two germline ends. CDR1 is MDHEN and CDR2 is SYDVKM in the germline V gene. The CDR3 spans 12 residues. This chain's CDR3 is CASSLQDQPQHF. The CDR3, as DNA: TGTGCCAGCAGTTTACAGGATCAGCCCCAGCATTTT.

This clone was observed a few times. The rearrangement links TRBV27 to TRBJ1-2; 10 bases fit TRBD1. This CDR3 region has 15 residues. V lost 5 bases to trimming and J lost 4 bases; unmatched junction nucleotides: 7. Germline CDR1 and CDR2: MNHEY and SMNVEV (reference sequence). The CDR3 region is CASSLGQGVSYGYTF. The CDR3 DNA reads TGTGCCAGCAGTCTCGGACAGGGGGTATCCTATGGCTACACCTTC.

J is TRBJ1-1 and V is TRBV5-6, with a tentative D call TRBD1 (5 bases). The CDR3 totals 16 residues. V was clipped by 0 bases and J by 4 bases, with 16 bases between them. Germline CDR1 reads SGHDT; CDR2 reads YYEEEE. CDR3 coding DNA: TGTGCCAGCAGCTTGGGACTGGCAGGGCTAGGCACTGAAGCTTTCTTT. This gives the protein CASSLGLAGLGTEAFF. The full variable domain, with the rest looked up from reference TRBV5-6 and TRBJ1-1, is DAGVTQSPTHLIKTRGQQVTLRCSPKSGHDTVSWYQQALGQGPQFIFQYYEEEERQRGNFPDRFSGHQFPNYSSELNVNALLLGDSALYLCASSLGLAGLGTEAFFGQGTRLTVV.

This clone was seen a handful of times. The chain combines TRBV10-3 with TRBJ1-5; D is undetermined. The CDR3 extends over 14 amino acids. Germline values: CDR1 ENHRY, CDR2 SYGVKD. V was cut by 2 bases and J by 3 bases, with 8 bases left in between. The CDR3 loop reads CAISEDGDNQPQHF. For the CDR3, the DNA is TGTGCCATCAGTGAGGACGGAGACAATCAGCCCCAGCATTTT.

This clone was picked up a small number of times. The genes are TRBV5-1 and TRBJ1-1; D might be TRBD1 (6 bases). The germline V gene encodes CDR1 SGHRS and CDR2 YFSETQ. V was shortened by 3 bases and J by 0 bases, with 12 bases between the two germline ends. The CDR3 contains 15 residues. The CDR3 here is CASSSRQELNTEAFF. The CDR3 DNA reads as TGCGCCAGCAGCTCTCGACAGGAGTTGAACACTGAAGCTTTCTTT.

This clone was seen a few times. This rearrangement joins TRBV6-1 to TRBJ2-1, with no clear D. V lost 3 bases to trimming and J lost 7 bases, with 16 bases between them. Per the germline V gene, CDR1 is MNHNS and CDR2 is SASEGT. This CDR3 contains 15 residues. The DNA of the CDR3 is TGTGCCAGCAGTGACCCGGAGATGGCGGATAATGAGCAGTTCTTC. Its protein product is CASSDPEMADNEQFF.

The CDR3 protein is CASSFGTRHYEQYF. CDR3 nucleotide sequence: TGTGCCAGCAGTTTTGGGACTAGACACTACGAGCAGTACTTC. V usage is TRBV28 and J usage is TRBJ2-7; TRBD2 matches at 8 bases. From germline, CDR1 is MDHEN and CDR2 SYDVKM. With 3 bases clipped from V and 3 bases from J, the junction kept 4 bases outside the gene matches. This CDR3 region has 14 residues. Full variable domain (outside the CDR3, taken from reference TRBV28 and TRBJ2-7): DVKVTQSSRYLVKRTGEKVFLECVQDMDHENMFWYRQDPGLGLRLIYFSYDVKMKEKGDIPEGYSVSREKKERFSLILESASTNQTSMYLCASSFGTRHYEQYFGPGTRLTVT.

The chain joins TRBV28 to TRBJ1-2, with no clear D. This CDR3 is 14 amino acids long. V was cut by 0 bases and J by 0 bases, with 5 bases left in between. Per the germline V gene, CDR1 is MDHEN and CDR2 is SYDVKM. This chain's CDR3 is CASSLWAANYGYTF. DNA for the CDR3: TGTGCCAGCAGTTTATGGGCAGCTAACTATGGCTACACCTTC.

This clone turned up a few times. The gene calls are TRBV30 and TRBJ2-3; D ambiguous. The ends were cut back, 4 bases at V and 3 bases at J, with 17 bases in the middle. This CDR3 contains 15 residues. CDR1 and CDR2 (germline): GTSNPN, SVGIG (reference sequence). DNA of the CDR3: TGTGCCTGGACCCTTCCAGGTGTTATGACAGATACGCAGTATTTT. It specifies CAWTLPGVMTDTQYF. Combining the CDR3 with reference TRBV30 and TRBJ2-3 gives the whole variable domain SQTIHQWPATLVQPVGSPLSLECTVEGTSNPNLYWYRQAAGRGLQLLFYSVGIGQISSEVPQNLSASRPQDRQFILSSKKLLLSDSGFYLCAWTLPGVMTDTQYFGPGTRLTVL.

This clone was picked up a small number of times. This chain connects TRBV4-1 to TRBJ2-5; 14 bases are a match to TRBD2. Looked up from germline, CDR1 is MGHRA and CDR2 is YSYEKL. Trimming cost V 4 bases and J 2 bases; bases outside gene matches: 3. This CDR3 spans 16 amino acids. As DNA, the CDR3 is TGCGCCAGCAGCCGGGGACTAGCGGGGGATCAAGAGACCCAGTACTTC. It codes for CASSRGLAGDQETQYF.